The 9 T cell receptor beta chains in this list originate from one sample, sequenced in a study of CD8+ T cells in alopecia areata. The treatment is: oral pan-JAK inhibitor, 5-10 mg twice daily. Following extraction, RNA underwent reverse transcription to cDNA, which served as the sequencing template. Data came from immunoSEQ multiplex PCR; TCRdb stores just in-frame clones and leaves some out. The repertoire holds 150,000 to 200,000 clones, with around three fifths as singletons. The sequencing here drew on CD4+ T cells sorted from blood, taken between weeks 47 and 50, from a patient treated with tofacitinib. The receptor set was obtained from a human donor with alopecia areata.

This rearrangement joins TRBV30 to TRBJ1-1; the match to TRBD1 covers 12 bases. The CDR3 contains 13 residues. Trimming at V came to 7 bases and at J to 2 bases, leaving 2 bases not matched to a gene. Germline V lookup: CDR1 GTSNPN, CDR2 SVGIG (reference sequence). CDR3 DNA: TGTGCCTCTGGGACAGGGGGCAACACTGAAGCTTTCTTT. Amino acid sequence: CASGTGGNTEAFF.

This clone was counted ten times or more. The V gene is TRBV29-1, the J gene TRBJ2-1; 12 bases fit TRBD2. V lost 5 bases and J lost 8; bases outside the gene matches: 7. The CDR3 length is 14 residues. Looked up from germline, CDR1 is SQVTM and CDR2 is ANQGSEA. The CDR3 here is CSVSWTSGVDEQFF. CDR3 coding DNA: TGCAGCGTTTCTTGGACTAGCGGGGTAGATGAGCAGTTCTTC.

Worth noting for this clone: Other DNA sequences from this sample encode an identical CDR3 as well. The chain carries TRBV30 and TRBJ1-4; D is uncertain. The CDR3 is 11 residues long. Germline lookup yields CDR1 GTSNPN and CDR2 SVGIG (reference sequence). V was clipped by 3 bases and J by 3 bases, with 2 bases between them. CDR3: CAWSSNEKLFF. The DNA of the CDR3 is TGTGCCTGGAGCTCTAATGAAAAACTGTTTTTT.

This clone was detected only once. The rearrangement links TRBV9 to TRBJ1-3, with no clear D. V dropped 2 bases and J dropped 2 bases, with 17 bases sitting between them. CDR3 length equals 17 residues. Germline-derived CDR1 and CDR2 are SGDLS and YYNGEE. Written as DNA, the CDR3 is TGTGCCAGCAGCGTCGAGACCCGAGGGTTCCCTGGAAACACCATATATTTT. Translation gives CASSVETRGFPGNTIYF.

This chain joins TRBV4-3 and TRBJ2-4, with a possible D match to TRBD2 (7 bases). The CDR3 runs 19 residues. Germline V CDR1 and CDR2: LGHNA, YSLEER. The V gene lost 0 bases and the J gene lost 2 bases, with 20 bases spanning the gap. The DNA for the CDR3 is TGCGCCAGCAGCCAAGACTGGGGGGGCGGTTTTGGGACCAAAAACATTCAGTACTTC. Translated, it gives CASSQDWGGGFGTKNIQYF.

The rearrangement uses TRBV29-1 and TRBJ2-2, with TRBD1 as a possible D gene (6 bases). The germline gives CDR1 SQVTM, CDR2 ANQGSEA. V dropped 5 bases and J dropped 7 bases, with 8 bases sitting between them. The CDR3 runs to 11 residues. The CDR3 DNA reads TGCAGCGTTTGGGGGCGCGGGGAGCTGTTTTTT. It is translated as CSVWGRGELFF.

The rearrangement joins TRBV10-2 to TRBJ1-1, with D hard to call. The germline V and J ends were trimmed by 3 bases and 8 bases, with 7 bases remaining between them. CDR1 WSHSY and CDR2 SAAADI come from the germline V gene. CDR3 length: 11 amino acids. The CDR3: CASSEAAEAFF. CDR3 DNA: TGCGCCAGCAGTGAAGCAGCCGAAGCTTTCTTT.

The CDR3 loop reads CASSASTGSETQYF. DNA for the CDR3: TGTGCCAGCAGCGCTTCGACTGGCTCGGAGACCCAGTACTTC. The gene calls are TRBV9 and TRBJ2-5; the D is unclear. Germline CDR1 reads SGDLS; CDR2 reads YYNGEE. The CDR3 has 14 amino acids. Trimming left V 3 bases short and J 5 bases short, with 14 bases between.

V usage is TRBV4-2 and J usage is TRBJ1-5; the D is unclear. This CDR3 has 12 amino acids. With 3 bases removed from V and 3 bases from J, the gap between germline ends came to 3 bases. The V gene's germline CDR1 is LGHNA and CDR2 YNFKEQ. The CDR3 coding sequence is TGTGCCAGCAGCCACCCCAATCAGCCCCAGCATTTT. This encodes CASSHPNQPQHF.